This entry features one T cell receptor beta chain sequence. Its matching antigen is unknown. The CDR3 extends over 14 amino acids. The ends were cut back, 5 bases at V and 4 bases at J, with 11 bases in the middle. Germline CDR1 and CDR2: MGHRA and YSYEKL. The PCR made use of 60 Vbeta and 13 Jbeta primers. Assay: immunoSEQ multiplex PCR; the TCRdb copy retains only in-frame clones and omits some. The sample carries a few hundred thousand clones, more than 55% recorded once. The source of the sample is a study of cytomegalovirus exposure and HLA in healthy donors. General observations from the study: Later genetic work tied a missense DCLRE1C variant to beta-chain V and J trimming.

V usage is TRBV4-1 and J usage is TRBJ2-2; maybe TRBD2 (6 bases). The source of this sequence is a female donor in good health and CMV-seronegative. Sequencing was performed on PBMCs. In DNA, the CDR3 is TGCGCCAGCAGCACCCTAGCGTCCACCGGGGAGCTGTTTTTT. Translating it yields CASSTLASTGELFF.